Sequencing of this T cell receptor (beta chain) was carried out in a study of cytomegalovirus exposure and HLA in healthy donors. Across the study: From donors who were HLA-typed, an early data release held around 80 million unique TCRs.

Every donor was a healthy person donating bone marrow. Vbeta (60) and Jbeta (13) primers were used in the PCR. Profiled with immunoSEQ multiplex PCR; TCRdb holds only in-frame clones, not every one. The sample yields roughly 160,000 clones, 71% seen once. Whole-study results and caveats: Cytomegalovirus association was listed for 164 TCR beta chains. Common viral pathogens seemed to be connected with several of the most significant clusters, according to a later analysis.

The V end was cut by 2 bases, the J end by 5 bases, with 21 bases between. Germline V gene data show CDR1 as LGHNA and CDR2 as YSLEER. The CDR3 spans 18 residues. This clone was seen only a few times. Its antigen remains unknown. This clonotype was sampled from a woman younger than 45 in good health and CMV-seronegative. V and J are TRBV4-3 and TRBJ1-4; perhaps TRBD1 as D (5 bases). The sequenced sample consisted of PBMCs. The CDR3 region has the DNA TGCGCCAGCAGCCAAAGGGCGAGCAGGGAGGTGAGAAATGAAAAACTGTTTTTT. Its translation is CASSQRASREVRNEKLFF.